One sample yielded the 16 T cell receptor beta chains listed below, sequenced in a study of beta chain features in type 1 diabetes. Of the isolated RNA, all was reverse transcribed, and so the sequenced material was expressed TCRB transcripts. TCRdb's table, derived via immunoSEQ multiplex PCR, lists solely in-frame clones and lacks some. The sample carries about 620,000 clones, less than 20% recorded once. Source material: naive CD4+ T cells from blood. The receptors stem from a man aged 18 to 30 in good health.

The chain couples TRBV10-3 to TRBJ2-5; 12 bases are shared with TRBD2. J was trimmed by 2 bases and V by 4 bases; bases with no gene match: 5. Looked up from germline, CDR1 is ENHRY and CDR2 is SYGVKD. The CDR3 consists of 16 residues. CDR3 coding DNA: TGTGCCATCAGTGGGGGACTAGCGGGCGTACAAGAGACCCAGTACTTC. This codes for CAISGGLAGVQETQYF.

The rearrangement joins TRBV6-6 to TRBJ2-7; D is uncertain. Trimming shortened V by 10 bases and J by 4 bases, and 14 bases separated the two germline ends. The germline V gene has CDR1 MNHNY and CDR2 SVGAGI (reference sequence). The CDR3 runs 12 residues. Here the CDR3 reads CATSPLGYEQYF. The CDR3 nucleotides read TGTGCCACCTCCCCCCTAGGGTACGAGCAGTACTTC.

Details on this clone: The sample contains more than one DNA sequence encoding this CDR3. The V and J genes are TRBV4-2 and TRBJ2-3, with D unclear. Trimming cost V 3 bases and J 4 bases, with 5 bases left between them. CDR1 is LGHNA, CDR2 YNFKEQ, per germline. The CDR3 loop spans 12 amino acids. The CDR3 spells CASSQGADTQYF. The CDR3 coding sequence is TGTGCCAGCAGCCAGGGTGCAGATACGCAGTATTTT.

The table lists this clone with a few counts. The J gene is TRBJ2-5, the V gene TRBV25-1; 7 bases map to TRBD1. The J call may be faulty, since TRBJ2-7 better matches the DNA end. CDR3 length equals 13 residues. Germline V gene lookup returns CDR1 MGHDK and CDR2 SYGVNS. The CDR3 here is CASSSGTAYEQYF. In DNA, the CDR3 is TGTGCCAGCAGTTCTGGGACAGCCTACGAGCAGTACTTC.

This clone has only a few counts. The V and J genes are TRBV9 and TRBJ2-5; 10 bases map to TRBD2. Trimming at V came to 0 bases and at J to 1 base, leaving 9 bases not matched to a gene. This CDR3 comprises 18 residues. The germline gives CDR1 SGDLS, CDR2 YYNGEE. CDR3 in amino acids: CASSVGASGSIFQETQYF. CDR3 coding DNA: TGTGCCAGCAGCGTAGGGGCTAGCGGGAGTATATTCCAAGAGACCCAGTACTTC.

The V gene is TRBV27, the J gene TRBJ2-6; D unresolved. CDR3 length equals 15 residues. Germline CDR1 MNHEY, CDR2 SMNVEV (reference sequence). V was shortened by 7 bases and J by 0 bases, with 10 bases between the two germline ends. In DNA, the CDR3 is TGTGCCAGCACGTCATGGGGCTCTGGGGCCAACGTCCTGACTTTC. Its protein product is CASTSWGSGANVLTF.

This clone was detected a few times. The J gene is TRBJ2-5, the V gene TRBV29-1; D remains unclear. CDR3 length equals 16 residues. V was cut by 3 bases and J by 1 base, with 18 bases left in between. The germline V gene encodes CDR1 SQVTM and CDR2 ANQGSEA. The CDR3 loop is CSVESPVGKFQETQYF. The CDR3 DNA is TGCAGCGTTGAGTCCCCCGTAGGAAAATTCCAAGAGACCCAGTACTTC.

The V call is TRBV7-2, the J call TRBJ2-1, with D uncertain. The CDR3 totals 15 residues. Germline lookup yields CDR1 SGHTA and CDR2 FQGNSA. Trimming cost V 2 bases and J 9 bases, with 17 bases left between them. This CDR3 is CASSLRDITPGEQFF. The CDR3 coding sequence is TGTGCCAGCAGCTTAAGAGACATCACTCCGGGTGAGCAGTTCTTC.

The chain combines TRBV5-4 with TRBJ2-7; D gene unclear. The germline V gene encodes CDR1 SGHNT and CDR2 YYREEE (reference sequence). Trimming took 1 base from V and 5 from J, leaving 7 bases between them. The CDR3 extends over 12 amino acids. CDR3 nucleotides: TGTGCCAGCAGCTTGCTAGAGAACGAGCAGTACTTC. It is translated as CASSLLENEQYF.

The chain recombines TRBV7-9 with TRBJ1-2; TRBD1 agrees at 10 bases. The CDR3 length is 14 residues. Losses at the gene ends were 5 bases for V and 4 bases for J; bases not matched to a gene: 4. CDR1 is SEHNR, CDR2 FQNEAQ, per germline (reference sequence). The CDR3 nucleotides read TGTGCCAGCAGCCTGGGACAGGGGCTCTATGGCTACACCTTC. This codes for CASSLGQGLYGYTF.

J is TRBJ1-6 and V is TRBV19, with D perhaps matching TRBD1 (6 bases). Trimming pared 6 bases from V and 7 bases from J, leaving 16 bases between. Looked up from germline, CDR1 is LNHDA and CDR2 is SQIVND (reference sequence). This CDR3 region has 15 residues. CDR3 in DNA: TGTGCCAGTAGCGACAGGACGGGAGGGAATTCACCCCTCCACTTT. This gives the protein CASSDRTGGNSPLHF.

The J gene is TRBJ1-1, the V gene TRBV5-1; D not certain. The V end lost 4 bases, the J end lost 7 bases, and 20 bases lay between the germline ends. The CDR3 runs 15 residues. Germline CDR1 SGHRS, CDR2 YFSETQ. CDR3 loop: CASSPRPAGALEAFF. Written as DNA, the CDR3 is TGCGCCAGCAGCCCAAGGCCGGCGGGCGCCCTTGAAGCTTTCTTT.

This clone appeared a few times. The chain joins TRBV7-2 to TRBJ2-3; D gene uncertain. CDR1 SGHTA and CDR2 FQGNSA come from the germline V gene. There are 14 residues in the CDR3. V lost 4 bases and J 0 bases, leaving 8 bases between the germline ends. CDR3 DNA: TGTGCCAGCAGCTATTATGCTAGCACAGATACGCAGTATTTT. Its translation: CASSYYASTDTQYF.

The chain has TRBV7-8 and TRBJ1-2, with D hard to call. Germline V CDR1 and CDR2: SGHVS, FQNEAQ. The CDR3 is made up of 10 amino acids. V lost 8 bases and J lost 7, with 8 bases in between. CDR3 sequence reads: CASPTFGYTF. The DNA of the CDR3 is TGTGCCAGCCCCACGTTTGGCTACACCTTC. The full variable domain, in which reference TRBV7-8 and TRBJ1-2 provide the parts outside the CDR3, is GAGVSQSPRYKVAKRGQDVALRCDPISGHVSLFWYQQALGQGPEFLTYFQNEAQLDKSGLPSDRFFAERPEGSVSTLKIQRTQQEDSAVYLCASPTFGYTFGSGTRLTVV.

This clone was observed a handful of times. V gene TRBV6-6 combines with J gene TRBJ2-3; 8 nucleotides line up with TRBD2. CDR3 size: 16 residues. J lost 1 base, V lost 0 bases, and 3 bases had no gene match. Germline CDR1 is MNHNY and CDR2 is SVGAGI (reference sequence). CDR3 protein: CASSYSSGSGTDTQYF. The CDR3 DNA follows: TGTGCCAGCAGTTACTCGAGCGGGAGCGGCACAGATACGCAGTATTTT.

CDR3 protein: CASSPPNRGLGAFF. In DNA, the CDR3 is TGTGCCAGCAGCCCCCCGAACAGGGGGCTCGGAGCTTTCTTT. The chain carries TRBV7-9 and TRBJ1-1; 9 nucleotides agree with TRBD1. V trimming: 5 bases; J trimming: 10 bases; junction bases outside the gene matches: 11. Per germline, CDR1 SEHNR and CDR2 FQNEAQ (reference sequence). The CDR3 consists of 14 residues.